This T cell receptor (beta chain) comes out of a study of blood T cell repertoires in COVID-19. The ends were cut back, 6 bases at V and 6 bases at J, with 14 bases in the middle. In germline, CDR1 is MDHEN, CDR2 SYDVKM. CDR3 length: 13 amino acids. Only in-frame clones appear in the TCRdb table, and some are missing; sequencing was by immunoSEQ multiplex PCR. Altogether over 50,000 clones are present, 70% to 80% being singletons, with the ten largest covering roughly a fifth. What was sequenced was peripheral blood. This sequence was found in a man older than 75 with active or convalescent COVID-19. The rearrangement joins TRBV28 to TRBJ1-2; D unresolved. The chain's CDR3 is CASSIPAANGYTF. The CDR3 DNA reads as TGTGCCAGCAGCATACCAGCGGCCAATGGCTACACCTTC.